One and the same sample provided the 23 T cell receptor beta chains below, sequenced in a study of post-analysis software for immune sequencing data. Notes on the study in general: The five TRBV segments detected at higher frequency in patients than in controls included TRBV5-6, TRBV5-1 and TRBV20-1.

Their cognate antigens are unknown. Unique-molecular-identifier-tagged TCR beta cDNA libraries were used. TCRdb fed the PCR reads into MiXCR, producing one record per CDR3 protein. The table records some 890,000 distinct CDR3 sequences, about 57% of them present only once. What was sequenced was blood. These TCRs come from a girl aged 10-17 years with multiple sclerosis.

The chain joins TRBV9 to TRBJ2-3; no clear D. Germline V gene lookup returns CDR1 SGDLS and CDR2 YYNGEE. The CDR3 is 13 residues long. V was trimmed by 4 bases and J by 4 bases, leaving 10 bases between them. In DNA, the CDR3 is TGTGCCAGCAGCCCCCGGACGTCAGATACGCAGTATTTT. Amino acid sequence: CASSPRTSDTQYF.

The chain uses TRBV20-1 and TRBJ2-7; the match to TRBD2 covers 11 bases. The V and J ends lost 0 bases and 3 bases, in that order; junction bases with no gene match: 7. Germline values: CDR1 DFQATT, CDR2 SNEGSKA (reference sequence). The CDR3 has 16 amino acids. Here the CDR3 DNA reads TGCAGTGCTAGAGATGAGTCGACTAGCGGGATCTACGAGCAGTACTTC. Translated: CSARDESTSGIYEQYF.

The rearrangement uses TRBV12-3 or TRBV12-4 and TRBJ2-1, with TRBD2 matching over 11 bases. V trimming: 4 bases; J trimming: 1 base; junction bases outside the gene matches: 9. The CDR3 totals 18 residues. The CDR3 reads CASSWGLRLAGSYNEQFF. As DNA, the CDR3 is TGTGCCAGCAGTTGGGGGCTACGACTAGCGGGGTCCTACAATGAGCAGTTCTTC.

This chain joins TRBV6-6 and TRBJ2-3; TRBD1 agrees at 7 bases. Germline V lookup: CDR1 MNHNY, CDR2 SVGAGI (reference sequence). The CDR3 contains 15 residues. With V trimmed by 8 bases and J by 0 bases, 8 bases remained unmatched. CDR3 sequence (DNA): TGTGCCAGCTATGAACAGGGGATGAGCACAGATACGCAGTATTTT. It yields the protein CASYEQGMSTDTQYF.

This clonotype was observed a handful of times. CDR3 in amino acids: CASSLTGTAYYEQYF. In DNA form, the CDR3 reads TGTGCCAGCAGCTTAACGGGGACAGCGTATTACGAGCAGTACTTC. The J gene is TRBJ2-7, the V gene TRBV7-3, with TRBD1 matching over 7 bases. Germline V gene data show CDR1 as SGHTA and CDR2 as FQGTGA. V dropped 0 bases and J dropped 4; count of bases not matched to a gene: 6. This CDR3 has 15 residues.

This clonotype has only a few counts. CDR3 protein: CASSLALTGLDSYEQYF. CDR3 coding DNA: TGTGCCAGCAGCTTAGCTCTGACAGGGCTAGACTCCTACGAGCAGTACTTC. The V call is TRBV7-9, the J call TRBJ2-7, with 7 positions matching TRBD1. The CDR3 length is 17 residues. Germline values: CDR1 SEHNR, CDR2 FQNEAQ (reference sequence). Losses at the gene ends were 0 bases for V and 0 bases for J; bases not matched to a gene: 8.

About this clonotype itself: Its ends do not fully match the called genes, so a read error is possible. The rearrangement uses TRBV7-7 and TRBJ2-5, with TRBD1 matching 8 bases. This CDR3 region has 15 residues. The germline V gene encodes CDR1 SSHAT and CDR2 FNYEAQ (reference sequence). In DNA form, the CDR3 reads TGTGCCAGCAGCTACAGGGGGAGCATCCAAGAGACCCGGTACTTC. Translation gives CASSYRGSIQETRYF.

The CDR3 sequence: CSVVNGLSYEQYF. CDR3 DNA: TGCAGCGTTGTGAACGGACTCTCCTACGAGCAGTACTTC. The chain carries TRBV29-1 and TRBJ2-7; possibly TRBD2 for D (5 bases). Per germline, CDR1 SQVTM and CDR2 ANQGSEA. This CDR3 contains 13 residues. Trimming pared 4 bases from V and 0 bases from J, leaving 10 bases between.

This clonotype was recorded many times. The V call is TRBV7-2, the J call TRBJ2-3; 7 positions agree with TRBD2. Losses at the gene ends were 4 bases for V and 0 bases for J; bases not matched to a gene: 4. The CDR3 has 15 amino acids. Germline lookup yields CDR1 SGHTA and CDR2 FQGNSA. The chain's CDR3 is CASSSLGRSTDTQYF. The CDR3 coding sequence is TGTGCCAGCAGCTCCCTCGGGAGGAGCACAGATACGCAGTATTTT.

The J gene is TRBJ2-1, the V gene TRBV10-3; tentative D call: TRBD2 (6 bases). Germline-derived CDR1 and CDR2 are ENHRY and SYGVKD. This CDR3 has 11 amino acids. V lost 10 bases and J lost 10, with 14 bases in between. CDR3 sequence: CATLRAGEQFF. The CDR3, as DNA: TGTGCCACACTGAGGGCGGGGGAGCAGTTCTTC.

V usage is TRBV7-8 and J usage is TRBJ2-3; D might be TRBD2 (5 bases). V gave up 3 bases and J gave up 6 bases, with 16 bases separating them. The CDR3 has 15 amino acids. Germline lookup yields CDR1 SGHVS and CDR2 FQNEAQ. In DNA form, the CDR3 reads TGTGCCAGCAGCTTCGGGGTGGGCCGGGTGGATACGCAGTATTTT. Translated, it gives CASSFGVGRVDTQYF.

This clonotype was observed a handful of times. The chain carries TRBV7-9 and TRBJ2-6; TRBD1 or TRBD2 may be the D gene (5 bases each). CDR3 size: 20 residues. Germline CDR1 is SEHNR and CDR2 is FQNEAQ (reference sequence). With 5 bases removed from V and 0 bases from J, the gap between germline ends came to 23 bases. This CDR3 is CASSRSFGLGRGSGANVLTF. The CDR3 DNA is TGTGCCAGCAGCCGGAGTTTCGGACTTGGTAGGGGCTCTGGGGCCAACGTCCTGACTTTC.

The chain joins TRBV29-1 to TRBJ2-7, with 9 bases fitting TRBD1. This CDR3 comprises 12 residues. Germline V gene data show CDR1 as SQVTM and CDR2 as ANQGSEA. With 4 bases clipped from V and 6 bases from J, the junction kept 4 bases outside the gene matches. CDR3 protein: CSVAGQGIEQYF. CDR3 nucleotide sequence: TGCAGCGTTGCAGGACAGGGGATCGAGCAGTACTTC.

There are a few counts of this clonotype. The CDR3 DNA is TGCGCCAGCAGCTCCACTTCAGCGGGAGTAGGTGGGGCCAACGTCCTGACTTTC. Amino acids: CASSSTSAGVGGANVLTF. The chain carries TRBV5-1 and TRBJ2-6; 8 bases are a match to TRBD2. The CDR3 is made up of 18 amino acids. CDR1 is SGHRS, CDR2 YFSETQ, per germline. J lost 3 bases, V lost 3 bases, and 11 bases had no gene match.

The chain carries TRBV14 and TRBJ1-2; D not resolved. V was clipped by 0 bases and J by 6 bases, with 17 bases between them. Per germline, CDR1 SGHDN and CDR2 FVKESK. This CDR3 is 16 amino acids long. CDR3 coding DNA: TGTGCCAGCAGCCAAGAGGTAAACCCGGCAGTTGATGGCTACACCTTC. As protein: CASSQEVNPAVDGYTF.

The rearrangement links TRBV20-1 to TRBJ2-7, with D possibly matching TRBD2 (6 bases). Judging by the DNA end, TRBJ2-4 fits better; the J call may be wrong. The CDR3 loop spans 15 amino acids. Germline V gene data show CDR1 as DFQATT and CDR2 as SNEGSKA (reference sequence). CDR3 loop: CSARDGGSSGGIQYF. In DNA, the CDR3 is TGCAGTGCTAGAGACGGGGGTAGCTCGGGCGGCATTCAGTACTTC.

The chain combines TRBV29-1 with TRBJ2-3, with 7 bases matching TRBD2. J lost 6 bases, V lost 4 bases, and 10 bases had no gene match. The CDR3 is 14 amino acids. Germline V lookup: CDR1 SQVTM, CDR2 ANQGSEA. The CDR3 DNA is TGCAGCGTTGGCAGAGCGGGGATAAGGGATACGCAGTATTTT. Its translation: CSVGRAGIRDTQYF.

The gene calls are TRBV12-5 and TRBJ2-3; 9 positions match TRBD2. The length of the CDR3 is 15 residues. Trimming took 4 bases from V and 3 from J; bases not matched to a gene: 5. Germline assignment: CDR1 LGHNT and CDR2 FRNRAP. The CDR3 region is CASGYWREGTDTQYF. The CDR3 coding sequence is TGTGCTAGTGGTTACTGGCGGGAGGGTACAGATACGCAGTATTTT.

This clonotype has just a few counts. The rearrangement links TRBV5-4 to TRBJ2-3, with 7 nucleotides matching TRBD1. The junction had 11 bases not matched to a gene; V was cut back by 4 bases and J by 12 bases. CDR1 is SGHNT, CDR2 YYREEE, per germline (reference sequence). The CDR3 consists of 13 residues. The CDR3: CASSQLFRDSQYF. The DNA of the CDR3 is TGTGCCAGCAGCCAACTTTTCCGGGACAGCCAGTATTTT.

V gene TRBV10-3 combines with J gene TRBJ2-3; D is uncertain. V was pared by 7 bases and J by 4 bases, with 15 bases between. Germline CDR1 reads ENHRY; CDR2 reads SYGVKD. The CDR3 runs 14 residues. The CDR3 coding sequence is TGTGCCATCACCCCCGGACCCCTGCCAGATACGCAGTATTTT. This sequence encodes CAITPGPLPDTQYF.

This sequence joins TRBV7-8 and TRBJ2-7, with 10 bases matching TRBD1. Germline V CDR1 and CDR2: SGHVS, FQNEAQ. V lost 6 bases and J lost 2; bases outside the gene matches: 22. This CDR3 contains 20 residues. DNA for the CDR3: TGTGCCAGCAGAATGGGGGTCGGGGGACAGGGGTCGAGGACCCCCTACGAGCAGTACTTC. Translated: CASRMGVGGQGSRTPYEQYF.

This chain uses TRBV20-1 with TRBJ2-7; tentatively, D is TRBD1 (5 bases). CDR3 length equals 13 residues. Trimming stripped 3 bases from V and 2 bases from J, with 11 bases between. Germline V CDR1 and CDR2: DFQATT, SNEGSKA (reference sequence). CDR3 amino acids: CSASYSGTYEQYF. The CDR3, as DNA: TGCAGTGCTAGTTACTCAGGGACCTACGAGCAGTACTTC.

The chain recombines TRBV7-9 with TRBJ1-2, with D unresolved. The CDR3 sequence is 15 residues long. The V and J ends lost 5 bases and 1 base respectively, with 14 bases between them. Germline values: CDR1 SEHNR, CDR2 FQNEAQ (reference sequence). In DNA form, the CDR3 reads TGTGCCAGCAGCCCCCCGAACACAGATAACTATGGCTACACCTTC. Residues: CASSPPNTDNYGYTF.